This TCR beta chain was recovered during a study of blood T cell repertoires in COVID-19. The overall study: The study drew acute and convalescent COVID-19 samples from the United States, Italy and Spain.

The ends lost 5 bases at V and 4 bases at J; junction bases unmatched: 9. This CDR3 has 15 residues. The germline gives CDR1 SGHTS, CDR2 YDEGEE. Assay: immunoSEQ multiplex PCR; the TCRdb copy retains only in-frame clones and omits some. The table records about 33,000 clones, approximately 89% of them present only once. The TCR sequence derives from a human donor in a cohort sampled during active COVID-19. V and J are TRBV5-8 and TRBJ1-2; 9 bases map to TRBD1. Sequenced sample: peripheral blood. CDR3 sequence reads: CASSPTGQGGYGYTF. DNA of the CDR3: TGTGCCAGCAGTCCAACGGGACAGGGAGGCTATGGCTACACCTTC.